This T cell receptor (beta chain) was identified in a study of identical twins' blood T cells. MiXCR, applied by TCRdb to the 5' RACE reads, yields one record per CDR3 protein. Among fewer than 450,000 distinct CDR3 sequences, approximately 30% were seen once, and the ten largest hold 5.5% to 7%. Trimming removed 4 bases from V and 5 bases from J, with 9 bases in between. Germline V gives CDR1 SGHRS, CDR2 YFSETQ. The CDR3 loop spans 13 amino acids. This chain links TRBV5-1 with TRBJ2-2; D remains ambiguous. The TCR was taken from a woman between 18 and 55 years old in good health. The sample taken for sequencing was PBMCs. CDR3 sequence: CASSRISTGELFF. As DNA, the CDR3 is TGCGCCAGCAGCCGGATCTCTACCGGGGAGCTGTTTTTT.